This paragraph reports one T cell receptor beta chain. This sample was taken from a study of T cell changes during pregnancy in multiple sclerosis. Only in-frame clones appear in the TCRdb table, and some are missing; sequencing was by immunoSEQ multiplex PCR. Of tens of thousands of clones listed, about 90% are singletons. The specimen was CD4+ T cells from peripheral blood mononuclear cells, collected before pregnancy. The TCR was taken from a female donor with multiple sclerosis, enrolled in a pregnancy study.

The CDR3 sequence is CASSYSELGAETQYF. CDR3 coding DNA: TGTGCCAGCAGTTACTCGGAGTTGGGGGCGGAGACCCAGTACTTC. The chain links TRBV6-5 to TRBJ2-5; a weak D match, TRBD1 (6 bases). The length of the CDR3 is 15 residues. Between the trimmed V and J ends, which lost 0 bases and 5 bases, there was a span of 13 bases. In germline, CDR1 is MNHEY, CDR2 SVGAGI.